What follows are 28 T cell receptor beta chains derived from one specimen sequenced in a study of T cell responses to AZD1222 COVID-19 vaccine. The protocol was immunoSEQ multiplex PCR, while the TCRdb copy is restricted to in-frame clones and leaves out a portion. This sample has around 150,000 clones, with approximately 88% found just once. Sequences were derived from peripheral blood, sampled on day 0 of MenACWY control vaccination. All receptors derive from an adult in good health.

This chain uses TRBV28 with TRBJ2-1, with D maybe TRBD1 (6 bases). The germline V gene has CDR1 MDHEN and CDR2 SYDVKM. V was cut by 7 bases and J by 7 bases, with 20 bases left in between. This CDR3 has 15 amino acids. The CDR3 reads CASMGQGSSSNEQFF. Here the CDR3 DNA reads TGTGCCAGCATGGGCCAGGGGTCTTCCTCAAATGAGCAGTTCTTC.

This chain joins TRBV7-3 and TRBJ2-5; 7 nucleotides agree with TRBD2. Germline-derived CDR1 and CDR2 are SGHTA and FQGTGA. The V gene end was trimmed by 5 bases and the J gene end by 1 base; junction bases not matched to a gene: 7. The CDR3 extends over 15 amino acids. CDR3 protein: CASSPRPGGQETQYF. The CDR3 DNA reads TGTGCCAGCAGCCCCAGACCGGGGGGCCAAGAGACCCAGTACTTC. The variable domain in full, with the rest retrieved from reference TRBV7-3 and TRBJ2-5, is GAGVSQTPSNKVTEKGKYVELRCDPISGHTALYWYRQSLGQGPEFLIYFQGTGAADDSGLPNDRFFAVRPEGSVSTLKIQRTERGDSAVYLCASSPRPGGQETQYFGPGTRLLVL.

This clone has a single count. The V and J genes are TRBV4-3 and TRBJ2-7, with 7 nucleotides matching TRBD1. V trimming: 0 bases; J trimming: 5 bases; junction bases outside the gene matches: 10. Germline CDR1 and CDR2: LGHNA and YSLEER. The CDR3 consists of 16 residues. The CDR3 nucleotides read TGCGCCAGCAGCCAAGAGTTACAAGGGGGCAGCGACGAGCAGTACTTC. Translated: CASSQELQGGSDEQYF.

This sequence joins TRBV11-3 and TRBJ2-1; 10 bases match TRBD1. The CDR3 extends over 17 amino acids. V trimming: 0 bases; J trimming: 3 bases; junction bases outside the gene matches: 5. Germline lookup yields CDR1 SGHNT and CDR2 YENEEA. The CDR3 here is CASSLDRDRGLYNEQFF. The CDR3 DNA is TGTGCCAGCAGCTTAGATCGGGACAGGGGACTCTACAATGAGCAGTTCTTC.

The chain combines TRBV5-1 with TRBJ1-1; a possible D gene is TRBD1 (6 bases). Germline V gene sequence: CDR1 SGHRS, CDR2 YFSETQ. The germline V and J ends were trimmed by 2 bases and 0 bases, with 14 bases remaining between them. This CDR3 has 16 amino acids. The CDR3 DNA follows: TGCGCCAGCAGCTTTGGGACAACTAACATGAACACTGAAGCTTTCTTT. This gives the protein CASSFGTTNMNTEAFF.

The chain links TRBV13 to TRBJ2-5; 13 bases line up with TRBD2. V dropped 2 bases and J dropped 5; count of bases not matched to a gene: 5. This CDR3 is built from 16 residues. Germline V lookup: CDR1 PRHDT, CDR2 FYEKMQ (reference sequence). The CDR3 reads CASSLRTSGSRETQYF. CDR3 sequence (DNA): TGTGCCAGCAGCTTAAGGACTAGCGGGAGTAGGGAGACCCAGTACTTC.

This clone was seen only once. The rearrangement joins TRBV7-9 to TRBJ1-4; D is unclear. CDR3 length: 14 residues. CDR1 and CDR2 (germline): SEHNR, FQNEAQ (reference sequence). With 11 bases removed from V and 8 bases from J, the gap between germline ends came to 21 bases. CDR3 sequence (DNA): TGTGCCTGGGCCATGGGCTCCGGAGAAGAAAAACTGTTTTTT. It encodes CAWAMGSGEEKLFF.

V usage is TRBV12-3 or TRBV12-4 and J usage is TRBJ2-7; 8 bases are shared with TRBD1. This CDR3 is built from 13 residues. Trimming at V came to 5 bases and at J to 3 bases, leaving 3 bases not matched to a gene. The CDR3 sequence: CASSLGQGYEQYF. The CDR3 coding sequence is TGTGCCAGCAGTCTCGGACAGGGCTACGAGCAGTACTTC.

The chain carries TRBV7-2 and TRBJ2-7; D is undetermined. CDR1 and CDR2 (germline): SGHTA, FQGNSA. Trimming took 3 bases from V and 3 from J, leaving 9 bases between them. This CDR3 has 13 residues. CDR3 in amino acids: CASSFGLLYEQYF. Here the CDR3 DNA reads TGTGCCAGCAGCTTTGGGCTCCTCTACGAGCAGTACTTC.

The rearrangement links TRBV28 to TRBJ1-2; D not resolved. Germline-derived CDR1 and CDR2 are MDHEN and SYDVKM. There are 13 residues in the CDR3. V lost 8 bases to trimming and J lost 4 bases, with 14 bases between them. The CDR3: CASGLRGSYGYTF. CDR3 sequence (DNA): TGTGCCAGCGGCCTCCGGGGATCCTATGGCTACACCTTC.

The chain is built from TRBV5-5 and TRBJ2-3; possibly TRBD1 or TRBD2 for D (5 bases each). V dropped 6 bases and J dropped 3 bases, with 11 bases sitting between them. Germline values: CDR1 SGHKS, CDR2 YYEKEE (reference sequence). CDR3 length: 13 amino acids. The CDR3 reads CASMFGGTDTQYF. In nucleotides, the CDR3 is TGTGCCAGCATGTTTGGGGGAACAGATACGCAGTATTTT. The full variable domain, in which reference TRBV5-5 and TRBJ2-3 provide the parts outside the CDR3, is DAGVTQSPTHLIKTRGQQVTLRCSPISGHKSVSWYQQVLGQGPQFIFQYYEKEERGRGNFPDRFSARQFPNYSSELNVNALLLGDSALYLCASMFGGTDTQYFGPGTRLTVL.

There are a few counts of this clone. CDR3 sequence (DNA): TGTGCCAGCAGCCCCAACCAGGGCGGGAGCGGCTACGAGCAGTACTTC. This codes for CASSPNQGGSGYEQYF. The J gene is TRBJ2-7, the V gene TRBV7-9; TRBD2 aligns across 7 bases. The CDR3 runs to 16 residues. J gave up 3 bases and V 5 bases, and 13 bases lay outside the gene matches. Germline V CDR1 and CDR2: SEHNR, FQNEAQ (reference sequence).

This chain uses TRBV20-1 with TRBJ2-5, with D uncertain. The ends were cut back, 6 bases at V and 3 bases at J, with 5 bases in the middle. Germline V gene data show CDR1 as DFQATT and CDR2 as SNEGSKA (reference sequence). The CDR3 spans 10 residues. Here the CDR3 DNA reads TGCAGTGCAAAAAAAGAGACCCAGTACTTC. This encodes CSAKKETQYF.

The chain uses TRBV5-1 and TRBJ2-1; no clear D. Trimming removed 4 bases from V and 6 bases from J, with 14 bases in between. This CDR3 has 14 amino acids. From germline, CDR1 is SGHRS and CDR2 YFSETQ. The CDR3 protein is CASSSGLIPNEQFF. The CDR3 DNA is TGCGCCAGCAGCAGTGGGCTTATTCCCAATGAGCAGTTCTTC.

The rearrangement joins TRBV4-2 to TRBJ1-1; possible D gene TRBD1, 6 bases. Trimming pared 6 bases from V and 1 base from J, leaving 15 bases between. Germline CDR1 reads LGHNA; CDR2 reads YNFKEQ. This CDR3 region has 15 residues. DNA of the CDR3: TGTGCCAGCAGGAGGGGGGAGGGAGCGAACACTGAAGCTTTCTTT. It translates to CASRRGEGANTEAFF.

This clone was recorded only once. The chain uses TRBV30 and TRBJ2-5; D is perhaps TRBD2 (5 bases). The V end lost 3 bases, the J end lost 9 bases, and 11 bases lay between the germline ends. Per germline, CDR1 GTSNPN and CDR2 SVGIG (reference sequence). CDR3 length: 11 residues. DNA for the CDR3: TGTGCCTGGAGGACGGAGGTGGCCCAGTACTTC. Translating gives CAWRTEVAQYF. The variable domain in full, with the rest retrieved from reference TRBV30 and TRBJ2-5, is SQTIHQWPATLVQPVGSPLSLECTVEGTSNPNLYWYRQAAGRGLQLLFYSVGIGQISSEVPQNLSASRPQDRQFILSSKKLLLSDSGFYLCAWRTEVAQYFGPGTRLLVL.

This clone was seen a handful of times. The chain links TRBV11-3 to TRBJ1-1; perhaps TRBD1 as D (6 bases). Germline-derived CDR1 and CDR2 are SGHNT and YENEEA. This CDR3 has 13 amino acids. Trimming left V 6 bases short and J 11 bases short, with 19 bases between. The chain's CDR3 is CASSNNRAEGAFF. The CDR3 nucleotides are TGTGCCAGCAGTAACAACAGGGCCGAGGGGGCTTTCTTT.

There are a few counts of this clone. This chain joins TRBV10-1 and TRBJ1-3, with TRBD1 matching 9 bases. The germline V gene has CDR1 WNHNN and CDR2 SYGVQD (reference sequence). The CDR3 loop spans 15 amino acids. The V segment lost 5 bases and the J segment 2 bases; nucleotides outside the gene matches: 4. CDR3 sequence (DNA): TGCGCCAGCAGTTCCCGGACAGGGGCTGGAAACACCATATATTTT. Translation gives CASSSRTGAGNTIYF.

The rearrangement uses TRBV10-3 and TRBJ2-3; D possibly corresponds to TRBD2 (6 bases). CDR1 is ENHRY, CDR2 SYGVKD, per germline. The V and J ends lost 5 bases and 2 bases respectively, with 17 bases between them. The CDR3 has 16 residues. CDR3 sequence reads: CAISPDRRGATDTQYF. The CDR3 bases are TGTGCCATCAGTCCCGACCGGCGGGGAGCCACAGATACGCAGTATTTT.

V gene TRBV5-1 combines with J gene TRBJ1-1; 8 nucleotides agree with TRBD1. Germline V gene lookup returns CDR1 SGHRS and CDR2 YFSETQ. J lost 4 bases, V lost 3 bases, and 8 bases had no gene match. CDR3 length equals 15 residues. The CDR3 coding sequence is TGCGCCAGCAGCTCCCAATTACAGGGGGGCACTGAAGCTTTCTTT. As protein: CASSSQLQGGTEAFF.

The gene calls are TRBV18 and TRBJ2-1, with 12 bases identical to TRBD2. This CDR3 is 17 amino acids long. Germline V gene lookup returns CDR1 KGHSH and CDR2 LQKENI. The V segment lost 2 bases and the J segment 2 bases; nucleotides outside the gene matches: 4. The CDR3 DNA reads TGTGCCAGCTCACCATACAGGACTAGCGGGACCTACAATGAGCAGTTCTTC. Translation: CASSPYRTSGTYNEQFF.

The J gene is TRBJ2-2, the V gene TRBV14; D is unclear. The CDR3 covers 14 residues. V was cut by 4 bases and J by 6 bases, with 12 bases left in between. Germline CDR1 and CDR2: SGHDN and FVKESK. In nucleotides, the CDR3 is TGTGCCAGCAGCCCACATCCAGACCCCGGGGAGCTGTTTTTT. Encoded protein: CASSPHPDPGELFF. The complete variable domain, with remaining parts taken from reference TRBV14 and TRBJ2-2, reads EAGVTQFPSHSVIEKGQTVTLRCDPISGHDNLYWYRRVMGKEIKFLLHFVKESKQDESGMPNNRFLAERTGGTYSTLKVQPAELEDSGVYFCASSPHPDPGELFFGEGSRLTVL.

The rearrangement uses TRBV5-4 and TRBJ2-7, with unresolved D. The CDR3 loop spans 14 amino acids. Trimming took 3 bases from V and 2 from J, leaving 12 bases between them. CDR1 and CDR2 from the germline V gene are SGHNT and YYREEE (reference sequence). CDR3 nucleotide sequence: TGTGCCAGCAGCTCGCCTACTTCTACCTACGAGCAGTACTTC. Its translation: CASSSPTSTYEQYF. The variable domain in full, with the rest retrieved from reference TRBV5-4 and TRBJ2-7, is ETGVTQSPTHLIKTRGQQVTLRCSSQSGHNTVSWYQQALGQGPQFIFQYYREEENGRGNFPPRFSGLQFPNYSSELNVNALELDDSALYLCASSSPTSTYEQYFGPGTRLTVT.

This rearrangement joins TRBV4-3 to TRBJ1-1; no firm D call. Germline-derived CDR1 and CDR2 are LGHNA and YSLEER. Trimming removed 3 bases from V and 7 bases from J, with 18 bases in between. The CDR3 covers 15 residues. CDR3 in amino acids: CASSQVNEGTFEAFF. DNA of the CDR3: TGCGCCAGCAGCCAGGTAAACGAGGGTACTTTTGAAGCTTTCTTT.

This clone came up once. The rearrangement joins TRBV14 to TRBJ1-1; no firm D call. This CDR3 has 15 amino acids. V was pared by 4 bases and J by 0 bases, with 12 bases between. The germline V gene has CDR1 SGHDN and CDR2 FVKESK. This CDR3 reads CASSLLWRLNTEAFF. The CDR3 DNA is TGTGCCAGCAGCCTCCTCTGGAGACTGAACACTGAAGCTTTCTTT. Full variable domain (outside the CDR3, taken from reference TRBV14 and TRBJ1-1): EAGVTQFPSHSVIEKGQTVTLRCDPISGHDNLYWYRRVMGKEIKFLLHFVKESKQDESGMPNNRFLAERTGGTYSTLKVQPAELEDSGVYFCASSLLWRLNTEAFFGQGTRLTVV.

This sequence joins TRBV7-2 and TRBJ2-7; no firm D call. This CDR3 comprises 12 residues. Trimming left V 6 bases short and J 6 bases short, with 12 bases between. The germline V gene has CDR1 SGHTA and CDR2 FQGNSA. The CDR3: CASSDYFGEQYF. In DNA, the CDR3 is TGTGCCAGCAGTGATTATTTCGGCGAGCAGTACTTC.

The chain combines TRBV5-1 with TRBJ2-5; D uncertain. Germline loops: CDR1 SGHRS, CDR2 YFSETQ. With 0 bases removed from V and 4 bases from J, the gap between germline ends came to 10 bases. The CDR3 runs 14 residues. CDR3 nucleotides: TGCGCCAGCAGCTTGGATGACATGGGAGAGACCCAGTACTTC. It specifies CASSLDDMGETQYF.

The chain is built from TRBV5-4 and TRBJ1-2; D not certain. Germline-derived CDR1 and CDR2 are SGHNT and YYREEE (reference sequence). Trimming pared 3 bases from V and 0 bases from J, leaving 12 bases between. CDR3 length equals 15 residues. CDR3 protein: CASSSGGGPNYGYTF. CDR3 coding DNA: TGTGCCAGCAGCTCTGGTGGAGGGCCTAACTATGGCTACACCTTC.